This TCR beta chain was captured by sequencing in a study of blood T cell repertoires in COVID-19. Trimming shortened V by 3 bases and J by 9 bases, and 10 bases separated the two germline ends. CDR3 length: 12 amino acids. Germline loops: CDR1 SGHRS, CDR2 YFSETQ. TCRdb keeps only in-frame clones here, not all; method: immunoSEQ multiplex PCR. The repertoire holds over 450,000 clones, roughly 89% seen once, with less than 9.5% in the top ten. The source is a woman in her forties or fifties with COVID-19, enrolled during active disease. This sequence joins TRBV5-1 and TRBJ2-1, with D possibly being TRBD2 (5 bases). Sequenced: peripheral blood. The CDR3 DNA reads as TGCGCCAGCAGCTCGAGGGCGGGTGAGCAGTTCTTC. It yields the protein CASSSRAGEQFF.